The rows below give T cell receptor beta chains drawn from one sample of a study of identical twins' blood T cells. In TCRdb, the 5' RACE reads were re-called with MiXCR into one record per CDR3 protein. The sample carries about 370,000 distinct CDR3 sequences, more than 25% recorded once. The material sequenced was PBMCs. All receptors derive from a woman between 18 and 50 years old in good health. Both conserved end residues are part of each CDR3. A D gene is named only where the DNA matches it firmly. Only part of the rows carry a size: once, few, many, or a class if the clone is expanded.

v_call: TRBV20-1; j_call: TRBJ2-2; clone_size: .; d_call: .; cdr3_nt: TGCAGTGCAACCCCCTACGGTTCCACCGGGGAGCTGTTTTTT; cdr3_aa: CSATPYGSTGELFF
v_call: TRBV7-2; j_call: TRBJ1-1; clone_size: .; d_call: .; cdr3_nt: TGTGCCAGCAGCTCGCATATGGGCGGGTACACTGAAGCTTTCTTT; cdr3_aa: CASSSHMGGYTEAFF
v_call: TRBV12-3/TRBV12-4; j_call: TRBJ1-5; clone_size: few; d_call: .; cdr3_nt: TGTGCCAGCAGCCTGGACAGAAGCAATCAGCCCCAGCATTTT; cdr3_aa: CASSLDRSNQPQHF
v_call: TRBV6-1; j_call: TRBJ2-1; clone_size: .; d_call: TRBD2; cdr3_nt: TGTGCCAGCATAACTAGCGGGACCTACAATGATCAGTTCTTC; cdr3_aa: CASITSGTYNDQFF
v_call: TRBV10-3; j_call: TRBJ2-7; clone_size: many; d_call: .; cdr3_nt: TGTGCCATCAGTGAGTCGGGTTCTTACGAGCAGTACTTC; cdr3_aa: CAISESGSYEQYF
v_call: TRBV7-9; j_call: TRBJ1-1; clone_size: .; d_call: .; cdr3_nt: TGTGCCAGTAGCCCCTTGGACACTGAAGCTTTCTTT; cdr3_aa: CASSPLDTEAFF
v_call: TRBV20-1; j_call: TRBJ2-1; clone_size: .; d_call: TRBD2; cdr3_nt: TGCAGTGCTACTCCTGCATCGGGGACTAGCGCGAACAATGAGCAGTTCTTC; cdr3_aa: CSATPASGTSANNEQFF
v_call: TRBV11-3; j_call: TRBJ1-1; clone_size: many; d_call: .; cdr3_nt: TGTGCCAGCAGGTATCAGGGGAGTGAAGCTTTCTTT; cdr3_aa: CASRYQGSEAFF
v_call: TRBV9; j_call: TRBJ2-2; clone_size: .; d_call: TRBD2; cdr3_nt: TGTGCCAGCAGCGTTAGCGGGGCGAACACCGGGGAGCTGTTTTTT; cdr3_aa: CASSVSGANTGELFF
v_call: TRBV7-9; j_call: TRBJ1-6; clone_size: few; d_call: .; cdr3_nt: TGTGCCAGCAGCCCCCCCGACGGACGGAATAATTCACCCCTCCACTTT; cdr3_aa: CASSPPDGRNNSPLHF
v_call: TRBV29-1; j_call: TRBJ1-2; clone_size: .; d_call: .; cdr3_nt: TGCAGCGTGGGTCGGGGGGCGCAAGAATATGGCTACACCTTC; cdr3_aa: CSVGRGAQEYGYTF
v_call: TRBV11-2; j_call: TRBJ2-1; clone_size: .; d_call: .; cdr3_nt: TGTGCCAGCAGCCCAACATCTCCGGGGAACAATGAGCAGTTCTTC; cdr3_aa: CASSPTSPGNNEQFF
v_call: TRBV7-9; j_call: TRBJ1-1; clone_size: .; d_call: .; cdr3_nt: TGTGCCAGCAGCCCACGCCGGGGGGAATTCACTGAAGCTTTCTTT; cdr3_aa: CASSPRRGEFTEAFF
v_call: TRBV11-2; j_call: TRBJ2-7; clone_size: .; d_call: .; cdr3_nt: TGTGCCAGCAGCCTCGGACGGATAGACTACGAGCAGTACTTC; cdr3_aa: CASSLGRIDYEQYF
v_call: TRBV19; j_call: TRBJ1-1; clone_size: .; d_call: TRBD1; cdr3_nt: TGTGCCAGTAGTATAGAAGGACAGGAGCTCCCTGAAGCTTTCTTT; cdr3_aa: CASSIEGQELPEAFF
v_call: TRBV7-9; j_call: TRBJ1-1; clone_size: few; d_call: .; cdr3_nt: TGTGCCAGCAGCTTAACCATGAACACTGAAGCTTTCTTT; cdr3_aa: CASSLTMNTEAFF